The 18 T cell receptor beta chains reported below all come from one sample, sequenced in a study of CD8 T cells in Susac syndrome. cDNA came from about 0.5 to 1 ug RNA primed by random hexamers. TCRdb re-called the immunoSEQ multiplex PCR reads through MiXCR, storing one row per CDR3 protein. The data show under 150,000 distinct CDR3 sequences, 90% to 95% seen once. Sequencing input: CD4+ T cells from PBMCs. The receptors originated from a human donor with multiple sclerosis.

The chain recombines TRBV5-4 with TRBJ2-2; the D gene is possibly TRBD1 (6 bases). The CDR3 contains 15 residues. With 1 base removed from V and 4 bases from J, the gap between germline ends came to 11 bases. CDR1 is SGHNT and CDR2 is YYREEE in the germline V gene (reference sequence). CDR3 amino acids: CASSLSGVVTGELFF. DNA of the CDR3: TGTGCCAGCAGCTTGTCAGGGGTGGTCACCGGGGAGCTGTTTTTT.

The J gene is TRBJ1-2, the V gene TRBV27; 9 bases map to TRBD1. The J segment lost 8 bases and the V segment lost 5 bases, leaving 15 bases of the junction unmatched. Germline lookup yields CDR1 MNHEY and CDR2 SMNVEV (reference sequence). The CDR3 is made up of 16 amino acids. Here the CDR3 DNA reads TGTGCCAGCAGTCTCTCCCCGGGACAGGGCCTTGGGGGCTACACCTTC. It encodes CASSLSPGQGLGGYTF.

The CDR3 reads CSVGGPQSEAFF. In nucleotides, the CDR3 is TGCAGCGTTGGAGGACCCCAAAGTGAAGCTTTCTTT. This chain joins TRBV29-1 and TRBJ1-1; no definite D call. Trimming left V 4 bases short and J 7 bases short, with 13 bases between. This CDR3 has 12 residues. Germline assignment: CDR1 SQVTM and CDR2 ANQGSEA.

A single count supports this clonotype. V is TRBV9 and J is TRBJ2-1; 14 bases line up with TRBD2. The CDR3 contains 19 residues. The J segment lost 3 bases and the V segment lost 2 bases, leaving 10 bases of the junction unmatched. Germline V gene data show CDR1 as SGDLS and CDR2 as YYNGEE. The CDR3 region has the DNA TGTGCCAGCAGCGTTGGGACTAGCGGGAGACGACGGGTCTACAATGAGCAGTTCTTC. This sequence encodes CASSVGTSGRRRVYNEQFF.

The chain employs TRBV3-1 and TRBJ1-4; the match to TRBD1 covers 7 bases. In germline, CDR1 is LGHDT, CDR2 YNNKEL (reference sequence). The CDR3 contains 15 residues. The V segment lost 2 bases and the J segment 13 bases; nucleotides outside the gene matches: 13. The CDR3 DNA sequence: TGTGCCAGCAGCCAAATACAGGGGCCCGAGGAGGGACTGTTTTTT. Protein product: CASSQIQGPEEGLFF.

The chain is built from TRBV2 and TRBJ1-2, with 8 bases identical to TRBD1. The CDR3 totals 15 residues. Losses at the gene ends were 10 bases for V and 7 bases for J; bases not matched to a gene: 17. CDR1 SNHLY and CDR2 FYNNEI come from the germline V gene. For the CDR3, the DNA is TGTGCCACCTCAAGGACAGGGAGACCTTACGTTGGCTACACCTTC. Protein: CATSRTGRPYVGYTF.

The chain links TRBV20-1 to TRBJ2-5; 12 bases are a match to TRBD2. V dropped 2 bases and J dropped 5; count of bases not matched to a gene: 6. CDR3 size: 15 residues. Germline values: CDR1 DFQATT, CDR2 SNEGSKA (reference sequence). In nucleotides, the CDR3 is TGCAGTGCTAGAATACCTAGCGGGGGGGACGAGACCCAGTACTTC. It specifies CSARIPSGGDETQYF.

V usage is TRBV27 and J usage is TRBJ2-1; 11 nucleotides match TRBD2. Trimming removed 6 bases from V and 5 bases from J; junction bases left unmatched: 0. CDR1 and CDR2 from the germline V gene are MNHEY and SMNVEV (reference sequence). The CDR3 is 13 residues long. DNA for the CDR3: TGTGCCAGCAGGGGACTAGCGGACAATGAGCAGTTCTTC. It translates to CASRGLADNEQFF.

The chain links TRBV5-1 to TRBJ1-2; TRBD1 matches at 9 bases. The CDR3 is 17 residues long. V lost 3 bases and J lost 4; bases outside the gene matches: 13. The germline V gene encodes CDR1 SGHRS and CDR2 YFSETQ. CDR3 amino acids: CASSWPTGDRVLYGYTF. The CDR3 nucleotides read TGCGCCAGCAGCTGGCCTACGGGGGACAGGGTCCTCTATGGCTACACCTTC.

The J gene is TRBJ1-1, the V gene TRBV25-1; D not resolved. The CDR3 spans 15 residues. Looked up from germline, CDR1 is MGHDK and CDR2 is SYGVNS. V was clipped by 2 bases and J by 1 base, with 11 bases between them. This chain's CDR3 is CASSEAGRENTEAFF. DNA of the CDR3: TGTGCCAGCAGTGAAGCGGGCAGAGAGAACACTGAAGCTTTCTTT.

This chain's CDR3 is CASSRDNGSPLHF. As DNA, the CDR3 is TGTGCCAGCAGCCGGGACAACGGATCACCCCTCCACTTT. This chain links TRBV28 with TRBJ1-6; D may be TRBD1 (6 bases). Trimming cost V 6 bases and J 10 bases, with 13 bases left between them. The CDR3 loop spans 13 amino acids. Germline-derived CDR1 and CDR2 are MDHEN and SYDVKM.

This chain joins TRBV2 and TRBJ2-2, with D tentatively TRBD2 (5 bases). Germline V gene lookup returns CDR1 SNHLY and CDR2 FYNNEI. The CDR3 is 13 amino acids. The V and J ends lost 8 bases and 6 bases respectively, with 13 bases between them. The CDR3: CASYRRVAGELFF. The CDR3 DNA reads TGTGCCAGCTATAGGCGGGTGGCCGGGGAGCTGTTTTTT.

The rearrangement links TRBV4-3 to TRBJ2-5, with 8 bases fitting TRBD1. Germline loops: CDR1 LGHNA, CDR2 YSLEER. The trim removed 1 base at V and 5 bases at J, leaving 3 bases unmatched. The CDR3 is 14 amino acids. CDR3 sequence: CASSQGQGRETQYF. CDR3 DNA sequence: TGCGCCAGCAGCCAAGGACAGGGGAGGGAGACCCAGTACTTC.

The genes are TRBV20-1 and TRBJ2-3; TRBD1 matches at 7 bases. J was trimmed by 3 bases and V by 1 base; bases with no gene match: 4. Germline V gene sequence: CDR1 DFQATT, CDR2 SNEGSKA (reference sequence). The CDR3 spans 14 residues. CDR3: CSARGQGWTDTQYF. DNA for the CDR3: TGCAGTGCTAGAGGACAGGGTTGGACAGATACGCAGTATTTT.

The chain employs TRBV3-1 and TRBJ2-7, with D perhaps matching TRBD1 or TRBD2 (6 bases each). The CDR3 is 15 amino acids. Trimming took 1 base from V and 5 from J, leaving 15 bases between them. Germline values: CDR1 LGHDT, CDR2 YNNKEL (reference sequence). The CDR3: CASSQGYGGIDEQYF. The CDR3 nucleotides are TGTGCCAGCAGCCAAGGATACGGGGGCATAGACGAGCAGTACTTC.

The V gene is TRBV6-5, the J gene TRBJ1-4; D is undetermined. The V and J ends lost 4 bases and 8 bases respectively, with 17 bases between them. The CDR3 is made up of 15 amino acids. From germline, CDR1 is MNHEY and CDR2 SVGAGI. DNA for the CDR3: TGTGCCAGCAGTTTGGGGAAAGATAGGTGGGAAAAACTGTTTTTT. Its translation: CASSLGKDRWEKLFF.

The chain couples TRBV20-1 to TRBJ1-2, with TRBD1 as a possible D gene (5 bases). The CDR3 runs 12 residues. Per the germline V gene, CDR1 is DFQATT and CDR2 is SNEGSKA (reference sequence). Trimming took off 3 bases at V and 8 bases at J, with 13 bases between the two ends. As DNA, the CDR3 is TGCAGTGCTAGTGTTCAGGGTGTAGGCTACACCTTC. Its protein product is CSASVQGVGYTF.

The V call is TRBV12-3 or TRBV12-4, the J call TRBJ2-5; D possibly matches TRBD1 or TRBD2 (5 bases each). The CDR3 loop spans 14 amino acids. V was pared by 4 bases and J by 1 base, with 10 bases between. This CDR3 is CASSWGRSQETQYF. The CDR3, as DNA: TGTGCCAGCAGTTGGGGACGAAGCCAAGAGACCCAGTACTTC.